Listed below are T cell receptor beta chains from one sample, sequenced in a study of Graves' ophthalmopathy and Graves' hyperthyroidism. TCRdb fed the multiplex PCR reads into MiXCR, producing one record per CDR3 protein. The sample consists of about 640,000 distinct CDR3 sequences, 35% to 50% of them appearing once. Sample: peripheral blood. The receptors originated from an adult man with Graves' ophthalmopathy. The CDR3 runs from the conserved cysteine through the conserved F or W. D genes are given only for firm matches. Expanded clones are given a class, and other clones once, few, many or no size at all.

>many|TRBJ2-7|NA|TRBV10-3
CATTGLSAYEQYF
TGTGCCACCACAGGGCTGTCTGCCTACGAGCAGTACTTC
>NA|TRBJ2-7|NA|TRBV3-1
CASSPDYLYEQYF
TGTGCCAGCAGCCCTGACTACCTCTACGAGCAGTACTTC
>few|TRBJ2-7|NA|TRBV5-4
CASSLVGSDEQYF
TGTGCCAGCAGCTTAGTGGGGTCCGACGAGCAGTACTTC
>many|TRBJ1-3|NA|TRBV27
CASSTLRGGNTIYF
TGTGCCAGCAGCACCTTGAGGGGTGGGAACACCATATATTTT
>NA|TRBJ2-7|NA|TRBV9
CASSVADPYEQYF
TGTGCCAGCAGCGTAGCCGATCCCTACGAGCAGTACTTC
>NA|TRBJ1-5|TRBD1|TRBV5-4
CASSSKQGIAYINQPQHF
TGTGCCAGCAGCTCGAAACAGGGGATTGCCTATATCAATCAGCCCCAGCATTTT
>NA|TRBJ1-4|NA|TRBV25-1
CAGSEWGGLGEKLFF
TGTGCCGGCAGTGAATGGGGGGGCTTGGGTGAAAAACTGTTTTTT
>NA|TRBJ2-7|TRBD1|TRBV29-1
CSAMGQGEYEQYF
TGCAGCGCCATGGGACAGGGGGAATACGAGCAGTACTTC
>NA|TRBJ2-1|TRBD2|TRBV7-9
CASSPIATSGRDNEQFF
TGTGCCAGCAGCCCCATTGCCACTAGCGGGAGGGACAATGAGCAGTTCTTC
>NA|TRBJ2-2|NA|TRBV19
CASSLQGVRTGELFF
TGTGCCAGTAGCCTCCAAGGGGTCCGGACCGGGGAGCTGTTTTTT
>NA|TRBJ1-5|TRBD1|TRBV7-9
CASSRDREGYSNQPQHF
TGTGCCAGCAGCCGGGACAGGGAGGGGTATAGCAATCAGCCCCAGCATTTT
>NA|TRBJ1-2|TRBD1|TRBV19
CASSQQGYTF
TGTGCCAGTAGTCAACAGGGGTACACCTTC
>NA|TRBJ2-5|TRBD2|TRBV7-2
CAGSLGAESSGRIETQYF
TGTGCCGGCAGCTTAGGCGCAGAGTCTAGCGGGAGGATCGAGACCCAGTACTTC
>NA|TRBJ1-1|NA|TRBV7-2
CASSPTGIASAEAFF
TGTGCCAGCAGCCCCACAGGCATAGCAAGCGCTGAAGCTTTCTTT
>many|TRBJ2-6|NA|TRBV6-6
CATFRGGANVLTF
TGTGCCACCTTCAGGGGTGGGGCCAACGTCCTGACTTTC
>NA|TRBJ1-1|NA|TRBV19
CASSTRVIAFF
TGTGCCAGTAGTACCAGGGTAATAGCTTTCTTT
>many|TRBJ1-5|NA|TRBV7-2
CASSPVQNQPQHF
TGTGCCAGCAGCCCGGTTCAAAATCAGCCCCAGCATTTT
>many|TRBJ2-7|NA|TRBV15
CATSRDRRAGYEQYF
TGTGCCACCAGCAGAGATCGGCGGGCGGGCTACGAGCAGTACTTC
>few|TRBJ2-2|NA|TRBV5-1
CASTPEDTGELFF
TGCGCCAGCACACCGGAGGACACCGGGGAGCTGTTTTTT
>NA|TRBJ1-2|NA|TRBV15
CATSRDLAGGPLGYTF
TGTGCCACCAGCAGAGATTTGGCGGGAGGGCCGCTTGGCTACACCTTC
>many|TRBJ1-4|NA|TRBV5-1
CASKVTGDEKLFF
TGCGCCAGCAAAGTCACCGGGGATGAAAAACTGTTTTTT
>NA|TRBJ2-7|TRBD2|TRBV10-3
CASSSHLGTSGSYEQYF
TGTGCCAGCAGTTCGCACCTTGGGACTAGCGGCTCCTACGAGCAGTACTTC
>many|TRBJ2-5|NA|TRBV20-1
CSASWGMGRETQYF
TGCAGTGCTAGTTGGGGGATGGGTAGAGAGACCCAGTACTTC
>many|TRBJ1-4|NA|TRBV11-2
CASSLSRVSSEKLFF
TGTGCCAGCAGCTTATCCCGGGTATCGAGTGAAAAACTGTTTTTT
>many|TRBJ1-1|TRBD1|TRBV5-8
CASSYNRGTEAFF
TGTGCCAGCAGCTACAACAGGGGGACTGAAGCTTTCTTT
>NA|TRBJ2-3|NA|TRBV24-1
CATSETAPDTQYF
TGTGCCACCAGTGAGACCGCGCCGGATACGCAGTATTTT
>many|TRBJ2-7|NA|TRBV5-8
CASSPQLNREEQYF
TGTGCCAGCAGCCCACAACTCAACAGGGAGGAGCAGTACTTC
>NA|TRBJ1-5|NA|TRBV19
CASRGLGEETQHF
TGTGCCAGTAGGGGCCTGGGCGAGGAGACCCAGCATTTT
>NA|TRBJ1-2|TRBD1|TRBV19
CASSIDRGGYTF
TGTGCCAGTAGTATTGACAGGGGTGGCTACACCTTC
>NA|TRBJ1-1|TRBD1|TRBV10-3
CAITSTGDTEAFF
TGTGCCATCACCTCGACAGGGGACACTGAAGCTTTCTTT
>many|TRBJ1-3|NA|TRBV2
CASSERYPHSGNTIYF
TGTGCCAGCAGTGAGCGGTACCCCCACTCTGGAAACACCATATATTTT
>NA|TRBJ2-7|TRBD2|TRBV6-5
CASRREVSYEQYF
TGTGCCAGCAGGCGGGAGGTCTCCTACGAGCAGTACTTC
>many|TRBJ2-7|TRBD2|TRBV9
CASSGSGREPYEQYF
TGTGCCAGCAGCGGAAGCGGGAGGGAACCCTACGAGCAGTACTTC
>few|TRBJ2-5|NA|TRBV18
CASSPRQMSQETQYF
TGTGCCAGCTCACCTCGGCAGATGAGCCAAGAGACCCAGTACTTC
>NA|TRBJ1-3|TRBD1|TRBV29-1
CSFPTGTGNTIYF
TGCAGCTTTCCGACAGGGACTGGAAACACCATATATTTT
>many|TRBJ2-5|TRBD2|TRBV15
CATSSLSGRNQETQYF
TGTGCCACCAGCAGCCTTAGCGGGAGGAACCAAGAGACCCAGTACTTC